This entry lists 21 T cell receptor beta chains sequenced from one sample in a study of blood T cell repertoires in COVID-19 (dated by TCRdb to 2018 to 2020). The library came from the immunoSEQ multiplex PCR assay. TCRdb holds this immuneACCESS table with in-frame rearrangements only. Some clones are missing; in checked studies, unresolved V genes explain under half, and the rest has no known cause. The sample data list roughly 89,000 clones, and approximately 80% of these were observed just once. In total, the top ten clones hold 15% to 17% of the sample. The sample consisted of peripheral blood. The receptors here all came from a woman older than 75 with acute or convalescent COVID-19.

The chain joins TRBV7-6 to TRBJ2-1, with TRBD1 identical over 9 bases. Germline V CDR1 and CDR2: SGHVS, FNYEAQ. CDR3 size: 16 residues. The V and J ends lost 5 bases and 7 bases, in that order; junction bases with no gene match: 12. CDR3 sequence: CASSVPGTGMWNEQFF. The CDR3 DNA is TGTGCCAGCAGCGTCCCCGGGACAGGGATGTGGAATGAGCAGTTCTTC.

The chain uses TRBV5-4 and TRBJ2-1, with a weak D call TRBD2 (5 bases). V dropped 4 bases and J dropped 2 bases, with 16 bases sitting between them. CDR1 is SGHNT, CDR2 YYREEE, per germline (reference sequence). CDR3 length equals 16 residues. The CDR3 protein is CASSHPRGAPYNEQFF. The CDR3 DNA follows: TGTGCCAGCAGCCACCCTCGGGGAGCGCCCTACAATGAGCAGTTCTTC.

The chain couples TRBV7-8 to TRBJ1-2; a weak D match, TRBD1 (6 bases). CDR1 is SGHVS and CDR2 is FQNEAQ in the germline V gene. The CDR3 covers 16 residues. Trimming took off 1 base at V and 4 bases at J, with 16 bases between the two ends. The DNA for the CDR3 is TGTGCCAGCAGCTTAGTAGGGGGGGGAGCTACCTATGGCTACACCTTC. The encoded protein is CASSLVGGGATYGYTF.

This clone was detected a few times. CDR3 bases: TGTGCCAGCAGCCCGACACAGGCCCCGAACACTGAAGCTTTCTTT. It yields the protein CASSPTQAPNTEAFF. This sequence joins TRBV7-9 and TRBJ1-1; possibly TRBD1 for D (5 bases). The CDR3 contains 15 residues. CDR1 is SEHNR, CDR2 FQNEAQ, per germline (reference sequence). The V end lost 5 bases, the J end lost 1 base, and 14 bases lay between the germline ends.

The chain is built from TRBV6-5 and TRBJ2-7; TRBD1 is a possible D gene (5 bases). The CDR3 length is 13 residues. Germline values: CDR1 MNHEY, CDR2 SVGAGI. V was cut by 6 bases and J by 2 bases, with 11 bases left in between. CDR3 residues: CASSPDSPYEQYF. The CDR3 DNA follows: TGTGCCAGCAGCCCCGACAGTCCCTACGAGCAGTACTTC.

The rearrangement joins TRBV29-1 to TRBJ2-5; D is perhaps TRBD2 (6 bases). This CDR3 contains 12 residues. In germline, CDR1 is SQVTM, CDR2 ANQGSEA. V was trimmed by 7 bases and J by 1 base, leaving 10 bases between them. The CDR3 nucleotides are TGCAGCGCTCGAGCGGGCCAAGAGACCCAGTACTTC. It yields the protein CSARAGQETQYF.

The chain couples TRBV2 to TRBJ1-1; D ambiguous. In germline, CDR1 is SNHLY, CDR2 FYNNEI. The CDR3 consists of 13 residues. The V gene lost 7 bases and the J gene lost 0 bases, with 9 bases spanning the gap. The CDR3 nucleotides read TGTGCCAGCACCAGCGATATGAACACTGAAGCTTTCTTT. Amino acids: CASTSDMNTEAFF.

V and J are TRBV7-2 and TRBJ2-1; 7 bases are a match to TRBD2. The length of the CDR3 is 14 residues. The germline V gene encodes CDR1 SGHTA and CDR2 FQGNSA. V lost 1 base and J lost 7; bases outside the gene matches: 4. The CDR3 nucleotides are TGTGCCAGCAGCTTAGGCTGGGAGGGGAATGAGCAGTTCTTC. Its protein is CASSLGWEGNEQFF.

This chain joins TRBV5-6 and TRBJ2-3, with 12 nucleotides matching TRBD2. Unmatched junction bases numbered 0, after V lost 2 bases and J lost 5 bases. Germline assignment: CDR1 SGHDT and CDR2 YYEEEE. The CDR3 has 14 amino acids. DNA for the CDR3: TGTGCCAGCAGCTTACTAGCGGGGGGAGATACGCAGTATTTT. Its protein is CASSLLAGGDTQYF.

The CDR3 sequence is CASSPGLGEQFF. CDR3 nucleotide sequence: TGTGCCAGTAGTCCAGGGCTAGGGGAGCAGTTCTTC. The chain combines TRBV19 with TRBJ2-1, with TRBD1 as a possible D gene (5 bases). The V and J ends lost 5 bases and 10 bases respectively, with 12 bases between them. Germline V gene sequence: CDR1 LNHDA, CDR2 SQIVND (reference sequence). The CDR3 is 12 amino acids.

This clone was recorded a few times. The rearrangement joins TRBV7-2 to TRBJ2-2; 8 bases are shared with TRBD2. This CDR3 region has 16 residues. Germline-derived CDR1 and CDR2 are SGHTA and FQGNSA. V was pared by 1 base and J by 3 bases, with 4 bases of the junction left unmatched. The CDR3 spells CASSLGPAGDTGELFF. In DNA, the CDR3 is TGTGCCAGCAGCTTAGGGCCAGCGGGGGACACCGGGGAGCTGTTTTTT.

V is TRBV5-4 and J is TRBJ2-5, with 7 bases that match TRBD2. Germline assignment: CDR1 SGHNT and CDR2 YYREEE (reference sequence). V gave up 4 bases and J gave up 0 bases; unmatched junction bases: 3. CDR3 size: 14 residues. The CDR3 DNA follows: TGTGCCAGCAGCCCGGGGGGTAACCAAGAGACCCAGTACTTC. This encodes CASSPGGNQETQYF.

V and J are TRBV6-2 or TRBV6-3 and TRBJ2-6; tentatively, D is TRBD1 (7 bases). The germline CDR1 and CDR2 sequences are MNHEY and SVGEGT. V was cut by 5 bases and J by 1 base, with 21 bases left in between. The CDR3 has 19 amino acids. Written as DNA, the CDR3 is TGTGCCAGCAGTGGACAGTCAGGGGGGCCGTCTTCTGGGGCCAACGTCCTGACTTTC. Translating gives CASSGQSGGPSSGANVLTF.

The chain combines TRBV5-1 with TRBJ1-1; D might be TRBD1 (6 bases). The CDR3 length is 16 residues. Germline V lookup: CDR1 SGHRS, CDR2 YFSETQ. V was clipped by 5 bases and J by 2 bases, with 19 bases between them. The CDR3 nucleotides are TGCGCCAGCAGTTTACGCCACAGGGCTACCAACACTGAAGCTTTCTTT. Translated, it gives CASSLRHRATNTEAFF. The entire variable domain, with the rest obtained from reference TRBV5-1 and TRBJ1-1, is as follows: KAGVTQTPRYLIKTRGQQVTLSCSPISGHRSVSWYQQTPGQGLQFLFEYFSETQRNKGNFPGRFSGRQFSNSRSEMNVSTLELGDSALYLCASSLRHRATNTEAFFGQGTRLTVV.

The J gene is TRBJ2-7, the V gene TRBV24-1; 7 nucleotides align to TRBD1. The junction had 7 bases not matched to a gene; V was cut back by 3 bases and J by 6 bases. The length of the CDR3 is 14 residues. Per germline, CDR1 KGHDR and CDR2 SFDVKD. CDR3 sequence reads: CATSDPGTDSEQYF. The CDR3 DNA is TGTGCCACCAGTGATCCCGGGACAGACAGCGAGCAGTACTTC.

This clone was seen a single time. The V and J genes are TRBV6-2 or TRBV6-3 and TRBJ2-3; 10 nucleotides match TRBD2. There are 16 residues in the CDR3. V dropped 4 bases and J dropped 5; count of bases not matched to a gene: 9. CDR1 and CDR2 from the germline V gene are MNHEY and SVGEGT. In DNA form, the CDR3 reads TGTGCCAGCAGTTCCCTGAGCGGGGGGGCCAGAGATACGCAGTATTTT. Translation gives CASSSLSGGARDTQYF.

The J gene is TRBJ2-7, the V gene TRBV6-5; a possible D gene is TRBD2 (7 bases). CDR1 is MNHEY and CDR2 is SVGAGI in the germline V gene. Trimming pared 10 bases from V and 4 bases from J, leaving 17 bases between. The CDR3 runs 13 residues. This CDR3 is CATRGAVSYEQYF. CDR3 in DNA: TGTGCCACCCGGGGGGCAGTTTCTTACGAGCAGTACTTC.

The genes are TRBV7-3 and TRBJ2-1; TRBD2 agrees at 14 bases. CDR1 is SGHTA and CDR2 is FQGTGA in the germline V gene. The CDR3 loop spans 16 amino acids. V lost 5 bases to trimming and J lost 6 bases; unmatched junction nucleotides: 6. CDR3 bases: TGTGCCAGCAGCGCTAGACTAGCGGGGGGGCTCAATGAGCAGTTCTTC. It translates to CASSARLAGGLNEQFF.

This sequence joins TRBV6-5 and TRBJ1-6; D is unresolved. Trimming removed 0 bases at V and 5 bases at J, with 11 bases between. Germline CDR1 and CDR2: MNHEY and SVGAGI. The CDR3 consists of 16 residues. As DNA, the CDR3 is TGTGCCAGCAGTTACTCCCCCTGGGGAGATAATTCACCCCTCCACTTT. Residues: CASSYSPWGDNSPLHF.

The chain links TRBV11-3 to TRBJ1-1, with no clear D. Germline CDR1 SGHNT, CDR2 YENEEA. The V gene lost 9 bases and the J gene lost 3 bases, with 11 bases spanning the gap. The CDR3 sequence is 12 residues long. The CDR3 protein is CASSISDTEAFF. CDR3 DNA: TGTGCCAGTTCTATCAGCGACACTGAAGCTTTCTTT.

The CDR3 loop reads CASSNGVVLSTDTQYF. The CDR3 DNA is TGTGCCAGCAGTAATGGAGTGGTATTGTCCACAGATACGCAGTATTTT. The V gene is TRBV6-2 or TRBV6-3, the J gene TRBJ2-3; no clear D. Looked up from germline, CDR1 is MNHEY and CDR2 is SVGEGT. CDR3 length equals 16 residues. Trimming shortened V by 5 bases and J by 2 bases, and 17 bases separated the two germline ends.